The entry below gives a single T cell receptor beta chain sequence along with its context. TCRdb recomputed calls from the 5' RACE reads with MiXCR, one row per CDR3 protein. The top ten hold approximately 3.8% of the sample, which has more than 150,000 distinct CDR3 sequences, 11% seen once. This CDR3 contains 15 residues. V lost 3 bases and J lost 2, with 15 bases in between. Germline V CDR1 and CDR2: DFQATT, SNEGSKA (reference sequence). These data originate in a study of T-cell memory formation after mild COVID-19. V and J are TRBV20-1 and TRBJ2-3; tentative D call: TRBD2 (6 bases). The sequenced material came from PBMCs or a T cell subset sorted from them (not recorded which). The clonotype originates from a man younger than 35 who had mild COVID-19 (a few samples of this study predate the infection). Cell type and time point are not known. DNA for the CDR3: TGCAGTGCTAGCCCCTCGGCGGGGTTCACAGATACGCAGTATTTT. Residues: CSASPSAGFTDTQYF.